The present T cell receptor beta chain was sequenced within a study of T cell responses to AZD1222 COVID-19 vaccine. Comment on this clone: Its antigen is not identified.

The method was immunoSEQ multiplex PCR; TCRdb's version includes in-frame clones alone and lacks a portion of them. The sample has 120,000 or so clones, about 92% seen once. V was pared by 4 bases and J by 5 bases, with 15 bases between. The CDR3 has 14 amino acids. The germline gives CDR1 SGHRS, CDR2 YFSETQ. Broader study findings: Vaccination with two AZD1222 doses was followed by a rise in Spike-specific TCR breadth and depth. Vaccine-related CD4 TCRs covered spike, predominating at 160-218 and 743-854. Repertoire sampling was restricted to post-peak T cell response timepoints. Mostly white British, mostly female donors; authors suggested clonal diversity may be underestimated.

This TCR was recovered from an adult in good health. The sequencing used peripheral blood, collected on day 0 of MenACWY control vaccination. The chain recombines TRBV5-1 with TRBJ1-1; D ambiguous. The CDR3 here is CASSPIRDGTEAFF. Here the CDR3 DNA reads TGCGCCAGCAGCCCGATCCGGGATGGGACTGAAGCTTTCTTT.